A selection of T cell receptor beta chains follows, all from one sample in a study of blood T cells in healthy people across ages. TCRdb re-analysed the 5' RACE reads in MiXCR, keeping a single row per CDR3 protein. The sample records some 760,000 distinct CDR3 sequences, about 25% being singletons. Separately, the same data were catalogued under a study of T cells of mothers and their children.

Sequenced input: blood. The receptors shown here come from a boy between 5 and 17 years old in good health. Both conserved end residues are part of each CDR3. D genes are given only for firm matches. For some rows the clone size is stated as once, few or many, or as a class when expanded; others skip it.

TRBJ2-2	13	.	.	TRBV7-3	TGTGCCAGCAGTACTACTTGGAGCGGGGAGCTGTTTTTT	CASSTTWSGELFF
TRBJ2-5	12	.	few	TRBV28	TGTGCCAGCAGTTTCACAGACACGGAGCAGTACTTC	CASSFTDTEQYF
TRBJ2-5	16	.	few	TRBV28	TGTGCCAGCAGCCCAGCCGGGACACGTGGGAGAGAGACCCAGTACTTC	CASSPAGTRGRETQYF
TRBJ2-1	13	.	.	TRBV24-1	TGTGCCACCGTCGGGACCAAGTACAATGAGCAGTTCTTC	CATVGTKYNEQFF
TRBJ2-7	16	.	.	TRBV20-1	TGCAGTGCTGGAAGGTTTTTTGGTAGGGGAGCCTACGAGCAGTACTTC	CSAGRFFGRGAYEQYF
TRBJ2-1	18	TRBD2	.	TRBV11-2	TGTGCCAGCATGTCATCCCCAGGGACTAGCGCATCCTACAATGAGCAGTTCTTC	CASMSSPGTSASYNEQFF
TRBJ2-7	16	.	few	TRBV5-1	TGCGCCAGCAGCTTGAGCAGGGGTCGGGGCTCCTACGAGCAGTACTTC	CASSLSRGRGSYEQYF
TRBJ2-3	15	.	few	TRBV21-1	TGTGCCAGCAGCACAGCGGGCACTAGCACAGATACGCAGTATTTT	CASSTAGTSTDTQYF
TRBJ2-5	13	.	.	TRBV12-3/TRBV12-4	TGTGCCAGCAGTTCAGGGGATGGAGAGACCCAGTACTTC	CASSSGDGETQYF
TRBJ1-3	15	.	.	TRBV7-2	TGTGCCAGCAGCCGGTCAAGGACAGCTGGAAACACCATATATTTT	CASSRSRTAGNTIYF
TRBJ1-4	18	.	few	TRBV15	TGTGCCACCAGCAGAGACCTGACGCTTTCAGGGCTTAATGAAAAACTGTTTTTT	CATSRDLTLSGLNEKLFF
TRBJ2-7	15	TRBD1	.	TRBV2	TGTGCCAGCAGTGAAGGGCAGGGGGCGACCTACGAGCAGTACTTC	CASSEGQGATYEQYF
TRBJ2-2	16	TRBD1	.	TRBV5-1	TGCGCCAGCAGCTGGGGACGGGACAGGGTCCCCGGGGAGCTGTTTTTT	CASSWGRDRVPGELFF
TRBJ1-2	14	TRBD1	once	TRBV5-6	TGTGCCAGCAGCTCCAGGGGGCGCGACTATGGCTACACCTTC	CASSSRGRDYGYTF